Each of the 8 T cell receptor beta chains below was sequenced from the same sample in a study of beta chain features in type 1 diabetes. Reverse transcription of all isolated RNA meant that expressed TCRB transcripts were sequenced. The assay was immunoSEQ multiplex PCR, and TCRdb's table has in-frame clones only and misses some. In the table there are 350,000 to 450,000 clones, about 15% of which are singletons. Sample: naive CD4+ T cells from blood. Receptors originate from a man aged 30 to 39 in good health.

This clone has only a few counts. The rearrangement links TRBV2 to TRBJ1-2; 7 bases agree with TRBD1. CDR1 is SNHLY and CDR2 is FYNNEI in the germline V gene. V gave up 6 bases and J gave up 2 bases; unmatched junction bases: 6. CDR3 length: 14 residues. The CDR3 spells CASRETGLNYGYTF. In DNA, the CDR3 is TGTGCCAGCAGGGAGACAGGGCTAAACTATGGCTACACCTTC.

The chain joins TRBV9 to TRBJ2-5; D may be TRBD1 (6 bases). Trimming stripped 4 bases from V and 2 bases from J, with 12 bases between. The CDR3 covers 14 residues. Germline V gives CDR1 SGDLS, CDR2 YYNGEE. In nucleotides, the CDR3 is TGTGCCAGCAGCACTGGACAGATACAAGAGACCCAGTACTTC. It is translated as CASSTGQIQETQYF.

This clone was observed a few times. This chain uses TRBV4-1 with TRBJ2-1, with 11 positions matching TRBD2. This CDR3 has 14 amino acids. The V and J ends lost 0 bases and 13 bases, in that order; junction bases with no gene match: 5. Germline V gives CDR1 MGHRA, CDR2 YSYEKL. The CDR3 sequence: CASSQETSGGVQFF. The CDR3 DNA reads TGCGCCAGCAGCCAAGAAACTAGCGGGGGTGTTCAGTTCTTC.

This clone was counted a few times. J is TRBJ2-1 and V is TRBV5-1; TRBD1 is a possible D gene (5 bases). Trimming stripped 3 bases from V and 2 bases from J, with 15 bases between. The CDR3 totals 16 residues. Looked up from germline, CDR1 is SGHRS and CDR2 is YFSETQ. CDR3 DNA sequence: TGCGCCAGCAGCTGGCAGGGAACAGGAGCCTACAATGAGCAGTTCTTC. Protein sequence: CASSWQGTGAYNEQFF.

This chain joins TRBV7-9 and TRBJ2-5; either TRBD1 or TRBD2 may fit D (6 bases each). This CDR3 comprises 15 residues. The V gene's germline CDR1 is SEHNR and CDR2 FQNEAQ (reference sequence). Trimming took 3 bases from V and 2 from J, leaving 13 bases between them. The CDR3 DNA reads as TGTGCCAGCAGCTTGGTGGGGGGCCTACAAGAGACCCAGTACTTC. This sequence encodes CASSLVGGLQETQYF.

There are a few counts of this clone. V and J are TRBV29-1 and TRBJ1-2; perhaps TRBD1 as D (6 bases). V gave up 7 bases and J gave up 4 bases, with 22 bases separating them. CDR1 and CDR2 (germline): SQVTM, ANQGSEA. This CDR3 has 15 amino acids. The CDR3 bases are TGCAGCGGTGGAGGACAGCCCGGGGGCGTCTATGGCTACACCTTC. Its protein is CSGGGQPGGVYGYTF.

This clone came up a few times. The chain is built from TRBV30 and TRBJ2-1, with 10 nucleotides matching TRBD2. The CDR3 is 15 residues long. V shed 3 bases, J shed 3 bases, and the junction held 5 bases outside the gene matches. Germline V gene data show CDR1 as GTSNPN and CDR2 as SVGIG (reference sequence). The CDR3 DNA is TGTGCCTGGAGGGGACCTAGCGGGAGCTACAATGAGCAGTTCTTC. This encodes CAWRGPSGSYNEQFF.

This clone occurred a few times. Other DNA sequences in the same sample also yield this CDR3. V and J are TRBV20-1 and TRBJ2-1; D is ambiguous. The CDR3 has 10 amino acids. V lost 1 base, J lost 10 bases, and 5 bases lay in between. The germline gives CDR1 DFQATT, CDR2 SNEGSKA (reference sequence). In DNA form, the CDR3 reads TGCAGTGCTAGAGTAGGCGAGCAGTTCTTC. Protein product: CSARVGEQFF.